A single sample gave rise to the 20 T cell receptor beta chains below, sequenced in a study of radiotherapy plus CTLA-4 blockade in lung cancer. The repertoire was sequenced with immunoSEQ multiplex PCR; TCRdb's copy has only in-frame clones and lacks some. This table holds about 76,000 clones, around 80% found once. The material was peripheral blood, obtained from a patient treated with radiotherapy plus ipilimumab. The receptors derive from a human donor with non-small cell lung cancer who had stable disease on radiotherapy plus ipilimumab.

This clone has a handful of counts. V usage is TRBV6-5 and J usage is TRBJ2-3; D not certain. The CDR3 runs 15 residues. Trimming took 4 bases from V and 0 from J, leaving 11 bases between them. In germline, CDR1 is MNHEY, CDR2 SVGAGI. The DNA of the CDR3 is TGTGCCAGCAGTTTCGGAGCTATTAGCACAGATACGCAGTATTTT. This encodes CASSFGAISTDTQYF.

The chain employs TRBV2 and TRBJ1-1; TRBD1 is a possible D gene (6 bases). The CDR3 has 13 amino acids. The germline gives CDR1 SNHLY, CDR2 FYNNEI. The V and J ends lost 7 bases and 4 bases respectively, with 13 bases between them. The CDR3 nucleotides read TGTGCCAGCATCCTACAGGGTCCCACTGAAGCTTTCTTT. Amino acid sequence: CASILQGPTEAFF.

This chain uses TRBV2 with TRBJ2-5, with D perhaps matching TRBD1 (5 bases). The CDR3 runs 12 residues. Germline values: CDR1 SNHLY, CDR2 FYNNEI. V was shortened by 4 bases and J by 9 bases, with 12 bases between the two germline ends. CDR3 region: CASSGTIGAQYF. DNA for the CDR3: TGTGCCAGCAGTGGTACCATAGGGGCCCAGTACTTC. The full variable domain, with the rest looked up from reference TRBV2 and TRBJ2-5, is EPEVTQTPSHQVTQMGQEVILRCVPISNHLYFYWYRQILGQKVEFLVSFYNNEISEKSEIFDDQFSVERPDGSNFTLKIRSTKLEDSAMYFCASSGTIGAQYFGPGTRLLVL.

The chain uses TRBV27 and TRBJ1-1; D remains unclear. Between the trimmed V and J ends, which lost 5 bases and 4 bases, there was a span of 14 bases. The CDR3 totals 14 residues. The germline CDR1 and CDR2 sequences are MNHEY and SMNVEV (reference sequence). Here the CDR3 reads CASSPRTVVTEAFF. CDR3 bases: TGTGCCAGCAGTCCGCGAACAGTCGTCACTGAAGCTTTCTTT.

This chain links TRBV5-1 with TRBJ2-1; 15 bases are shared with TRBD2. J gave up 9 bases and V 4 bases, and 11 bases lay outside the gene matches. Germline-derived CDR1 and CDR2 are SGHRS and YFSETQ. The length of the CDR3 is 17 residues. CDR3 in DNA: TGCGCCAGCAGCCCCCGTGCCGGGACTAGCGGGGGGAGTGAGCAGTTCTTC. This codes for CASSPRAGTSGGSEQFF.

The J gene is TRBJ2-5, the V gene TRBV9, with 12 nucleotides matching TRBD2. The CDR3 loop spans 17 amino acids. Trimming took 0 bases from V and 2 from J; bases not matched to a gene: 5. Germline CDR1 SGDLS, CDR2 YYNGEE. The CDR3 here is CASSVGGLAGQQETQYF. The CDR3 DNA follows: TGTGCCAGCAGCGTAGGGGGACTAGCGGGCCAACAAGAGACCCAGTACTTC.

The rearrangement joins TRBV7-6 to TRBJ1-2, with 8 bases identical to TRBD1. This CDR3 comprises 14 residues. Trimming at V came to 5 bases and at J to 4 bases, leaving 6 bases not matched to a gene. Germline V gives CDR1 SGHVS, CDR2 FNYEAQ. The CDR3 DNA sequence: TGTGCCAGCAGCCAGGACAGGGTTGTCTATGGCTACACCTTC. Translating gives CASSQDRVVYGYTF.

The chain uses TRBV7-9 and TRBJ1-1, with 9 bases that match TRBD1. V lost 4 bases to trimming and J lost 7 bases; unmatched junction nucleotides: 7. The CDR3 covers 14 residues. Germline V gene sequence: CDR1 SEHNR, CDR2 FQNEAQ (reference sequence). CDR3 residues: CASSSRTGGLEAFF. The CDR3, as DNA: TGTGCCAGCAGCTCCCGCACAGGGGGCCTTGAAGCTTTCTTT.

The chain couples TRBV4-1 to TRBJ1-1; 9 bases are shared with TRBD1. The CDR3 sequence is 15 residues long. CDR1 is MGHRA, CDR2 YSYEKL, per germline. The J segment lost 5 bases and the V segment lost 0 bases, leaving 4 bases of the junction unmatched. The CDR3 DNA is TGCGCCAGCAGCCAAGAGGGGACAGGGTGGACTGAAGCTTTCTTT. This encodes CASSQEGTGWTEAFF.

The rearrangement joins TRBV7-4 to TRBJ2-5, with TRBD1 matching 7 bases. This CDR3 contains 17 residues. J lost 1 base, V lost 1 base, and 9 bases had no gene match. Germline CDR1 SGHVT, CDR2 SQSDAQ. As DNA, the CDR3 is TGTGCCAGCAGCTTAGGGGGGATAAACAGGGGCCAAGAGACCCAGTACTTC. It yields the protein CASSLGGINRGQETQYF.

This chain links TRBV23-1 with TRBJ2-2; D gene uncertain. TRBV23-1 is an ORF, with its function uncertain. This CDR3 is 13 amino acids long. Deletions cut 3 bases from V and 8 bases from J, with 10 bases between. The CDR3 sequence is CASSHLGTGELFF. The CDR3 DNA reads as TGCGCCAGCAGTCACCTGGGAACAGGGGAGCTGTTTTTT.

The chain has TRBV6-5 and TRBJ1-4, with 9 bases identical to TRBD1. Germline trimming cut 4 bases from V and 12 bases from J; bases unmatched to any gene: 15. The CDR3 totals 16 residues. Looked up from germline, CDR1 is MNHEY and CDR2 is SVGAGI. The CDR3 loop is CASSFATGTGRGELFF. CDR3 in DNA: TGTGCCAGCAGTTTCGCGACCGGGACAGGGAGAGGAGAACTGTTTTTT.

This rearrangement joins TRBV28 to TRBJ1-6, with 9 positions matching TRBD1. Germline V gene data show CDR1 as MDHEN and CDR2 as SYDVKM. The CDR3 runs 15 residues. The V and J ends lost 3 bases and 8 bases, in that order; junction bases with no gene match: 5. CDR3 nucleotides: TGTGCCAGCAGTTTCGGGACAGGGCGAGATTCACCCCTCCACTTT. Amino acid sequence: CASSFGTGRDSPLHF. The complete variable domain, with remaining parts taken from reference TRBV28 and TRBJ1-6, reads DVKVTQSSRYLVKRTGEKVFLECVQDMDHENMFWYRQDPGLGLRLIYFSYDVKMKEKGDIPEGYSVSREKKERFSLILESASTNQTSMYLCASSFGTGRDSPLHFGNGTRLTVT.

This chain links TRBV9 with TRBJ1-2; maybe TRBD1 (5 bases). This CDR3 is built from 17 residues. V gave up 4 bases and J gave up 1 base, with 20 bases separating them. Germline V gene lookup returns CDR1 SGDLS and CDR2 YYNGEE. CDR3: CASSPHSGTNINYGYTF. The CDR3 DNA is TGTGCCAGCAGCCCACACTCCGGGACCAACATTAACTATGGCTACACCTTC.

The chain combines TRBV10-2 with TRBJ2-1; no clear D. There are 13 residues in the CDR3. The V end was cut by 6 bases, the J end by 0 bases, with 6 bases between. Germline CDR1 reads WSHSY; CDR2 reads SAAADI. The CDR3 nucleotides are TGCGCCAGCAGGTCTAGCTCCTACAATGAGCAGTTCTTC. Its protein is CASRSSSYNEQFF.

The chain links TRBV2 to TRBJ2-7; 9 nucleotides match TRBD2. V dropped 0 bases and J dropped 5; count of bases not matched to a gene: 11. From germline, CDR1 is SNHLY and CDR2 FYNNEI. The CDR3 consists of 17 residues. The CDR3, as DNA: TGTGCCAGCAGTGAAGCGCTTCGAAAAGCGGGAGGCGACGAGCAGTACTTC. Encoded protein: CASSEALRKAGGDEQYF.

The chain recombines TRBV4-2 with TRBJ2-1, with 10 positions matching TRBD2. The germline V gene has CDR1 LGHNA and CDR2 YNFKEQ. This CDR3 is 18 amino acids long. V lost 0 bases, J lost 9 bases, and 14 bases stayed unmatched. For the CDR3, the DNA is TGTGCCAGCAGCCAAGAGGGATTATTAGCGGGAGGAGCCTTTGAGCAGTTCTTC. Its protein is CASSQEGLLAGGAFEQFF.

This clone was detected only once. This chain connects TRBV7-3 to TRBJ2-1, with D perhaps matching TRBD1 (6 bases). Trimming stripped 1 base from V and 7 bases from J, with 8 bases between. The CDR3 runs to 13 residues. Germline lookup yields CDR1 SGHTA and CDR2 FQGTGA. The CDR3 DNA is TGTGCCAGCAGCTTAAATCAGGGGAATGAGCAGTTCTTC. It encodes CASSLNQGNEQFF.

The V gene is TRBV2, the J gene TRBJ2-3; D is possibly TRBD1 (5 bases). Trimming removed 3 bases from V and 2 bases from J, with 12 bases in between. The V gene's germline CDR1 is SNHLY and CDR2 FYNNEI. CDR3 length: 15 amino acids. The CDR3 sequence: CASSDWAGNTDTQYF. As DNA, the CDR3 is TGTGCCAGCAGTGATTGGGCAGGGAACACAGATACGCAGTATTTT.

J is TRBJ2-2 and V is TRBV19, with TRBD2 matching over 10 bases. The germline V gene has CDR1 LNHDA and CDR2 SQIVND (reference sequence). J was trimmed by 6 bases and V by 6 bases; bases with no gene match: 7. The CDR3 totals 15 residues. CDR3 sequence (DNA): TGTGCCAGTAGGATTGAGCGGGGGGGCGCCGGGGAGCTGTTTTTT. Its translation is CASRIERGGAGELFF.